This TCR beta chain appears in the sequencing data of a study of beta chain features in type 1 diabetes. What was sequenced were expressed TCRB transcripts, since all of the isolated RNA had been reverse transcribed. Only in-frame clones appear in the TCRdb table, and some are missing; sequencing was by immunoSEQ multiplex PCR. The sample has a few hundred thousand clones, 25% to 35% seen once; the top ten hold around 0.065%. Trimming took 5 bases from V and 1 from J, leaving 12 bases between them. Germline V gene lookup returns CDR1 SGHNT and CDR2 YYREEE (reference sequence). The CDR3 runs to 14 residues. In the case of this clone: What it binds is not known.

General study points: A closer apparent resemblance between naive, central memory and Treg TCRB repertoires was seen in patients than in healthy donors.

The sequenced material came from naive CD4+ T cells from blood. This sequence originates from a man between 18 and 35 years old in good health. The chain carries TRBV5-4 and TRBJ2-5; D is possibly TRBD2 (6 bases). The CDR3 loop reads CASSSGGTQETQYF. The DNA for the CDR3 is TGTGCCAGCAGTAGCGGAGGGACCCAAGAGACCCAGTACTTC.